One and the same sample provided the 32 T cell receptor beta chains below, sequenced in a study of shared clonotypes between healthy human individuals. Measured with immunoSEQ multiplex PCR; TCRdb has only the in-frame clones, and not every one. The sample shows roughly 650,000 clones, approximately 96% of them seen only once. Terminally differentiated effector memory CD45RA+ cells were left out of the naive CD8 fraction, which was CD45RO-negative and positively selected for CCR7. The sample comprised naive CD8+ T cells sorted from blood. The source of these receptors is a woman aged 25-40 years in good health.

This sequence joins TRBV7-6 and TRBJ2-7; weak D call: TRBD2 (6 bases). CDR3 length: 14 residues. Germline CDR1 is SGHVS and CDR2 is FNYEAQ. Trimming took off 5 bases at V and 7 bases at J, with 18 bases between the two ends. The CDR3 loop is CASSPRTPGGEQYF. CDR3 in DNA: TGTGCCAGCAGCCCCCGGACGCCCGGAGGGGAGCAGTACTTC. Filled out from reference TRBV7-6 and TRBJ2-7, the complete variable domain reads GAGVSQSPRYKVTKRGQDVALRCDPISGHVSLYWYRQALGQGPEFLTYFNYEAQQDKSGLPNDRFSAERPEGSISTLTIQRTEQRDSAMYRCASSPRTPGGEQYFGPGTRLTVT.

This chain connects TRBV9 to TRBJ2-7; 7 bases fit TRBD2. This CDR3 comprises 15 residues. Germline V gene data show CDR1 as SGDLS and CDR2 as YYNGEE. Trimming removed 4 bases from V and 2 bases from J; junction bases left unmatched: 9. Here the CDR3 reads CASSLASGSTYEQYF. CDR3 coding DNA: TGTGCCAGCAGCTTGGCTAGCGGATCCACCTACGAGCAGTACTTC.

J is TRBJ2-1 and V is TRBV27; 14 bases fit TRBD2. This CDR3 is 15 amino acids long. V lost 7 bases, J lost 2 bases, and 1 base stayed unmatched. The germline V gene encodes CDR1 MNHEY and CDR2 SMNVEV (reference sequence). The CDR3 protein is CASTGLAGAYNEQFF. For the CDR3, the DNA is TGTGCCAGCACGGGACTAGCGGGAGCCTACAATGAGCAGTTCTTC.

V and J are TRBV11-3 and TRBJ1-1, with D uncertain. This CDR3 has 14 residues. V was trimmed by 5 bases and J by 1 base, leaving 11 bases between them. Germline assignment: CDR1 SGHNT and CDR2 YENEEA. As DNA, the CDR3 is TGTGCCAGCAGCCCCCTAGGGTCGAACACTGAAGCTTTCTTT. It yields the protein CASSPLGSNTEAFF.

The chain combines TRBV4-1 with TRBJ1-1; TRBD1 might be the D (6 bases). The V and J ends lost 3 bases and 1 base respectively, with 12 bases between them. Germline V lookup: CDR1 MGHRA, CDR2 YSYEKL. The CDR3 runs 15 residues. The CDR3 sequence: CASSHAQGRNTEAFF. The CDR3 coding sequence is TGCGCCAGCAGCCATGCTCAGGGGAGGAACACTGAAGCTTTCTTT.

This clone has a single count. V usage is TRBV27 and J usage is TRBJ1-5; D unresolved. This CDR3 region has 15 residues. Germline lookup yields CDR1 MNHEY and CDR2 SMNVEV (reference sequence). Trimming cost V 8 bases and J 0 bases, with 14 bases left between them. This chain's CDR3 is CASASDNYSNQPQHF. As DNA, the CDR3 is TGTGCCAGCGCTTCCGACAACTATAGCAATCAGCCCCAGCATTTT.

This sequence joins TRBV6-1 and TRBJ1-1, with TRBD1 matching over 10 bases. The germline V gene encodes CDR1 MNHNS and CDR2 SASEGT. With V trimmed by 4 bases and J by 0 bases, 11 bases remained unmatched. The CDR3 is 18 residues long. CDR3 residues: CASSARQGAHLLNTEAFF. CDR3 nucleotide sequence: TGTGCCAGCAGTGCTAGACAGGGGGCGCACCTGCTGAACACTGAAGCTTTCTTT.

The V call is TRBV5-6, the J call TRBJ2-7; D remains unclear. Trimming removed 4 bases from V and 4 bases from J, with 18 bases in between. Germline CDR1 reads SGHDT; CDR2 reads YYEEEE. The CDR3 is made up of 15 amino acids. CDR3 in DNA: TGTGCCAGCAGCCTCAGGTTCGGTGCAAGATACGAGCAGTACTTC. Translating gives CASSLRFGARYEQYF.

This chain links TRBV6-5 with TRBJ2-7; 10 bases fit TRBD2. V was clipped by 2 bases and J by 1 base; unmatched bases: 2. There are 15 residues in the CDR3. Germline V gives CDR1 MNHEY, CDR2 SVGAGI. The CDR3 loop is CASSYRTSGSYEQYF. CDR3 DNA sequence: TGTGCCAGCAGTTACCGGACTAGCGGATCCTACGAGCAGTACTTC.

The chain employs TRBV7-9 and TRBJ2-3, with D maybe TRBD1 (6 bases). V dropped 2 bases and J dropped 4 bases, with 16 bases sitting between them. CDR3 length: 16 amino acids. Per germline, CDR1 SEHNR and CDR2 FQNEAQ (reference sequence). CDR3 amino acids: CASSLTAGRGADTQYF. The CDR3 DNA reads TGTGCCAGCAGCTTAACGGCGGGCAGGGGTGCAGATACGCAGTATTTT. Variable domain in full (rest from reference TRBV7-9 and TRBJ2-3): DTGVSQNPRHKITKRGQNVTFRCDPISEHNRLYWYRQTLGQGPEFLTYFQNEAQLEKSRLLSDRFSAERPKGSFSTLEIQRTEQGDSAMYLCASSLTAGRGADTQYFGPGTRLTVL.

J is TRBJ2-7 and V is TRBV7-6; 8 positions match TRBD2. Unmatched junction bases numbered 5, after V lost 1 base and J lost 3 bases. The CDR3 is 15 amino acids. CDR1 and CDR2 (germline): SGHVS, FNYEAQ. The CDR3 coding sequence is TGTGCCAGCAGCTTAGGTAGCGGGACCGTCTACGAGCAGTACTTC. Protein sequence: CASSLGSGTVYEQYF.

The gene calls are TRBV7-9 and TRBJ2-5, with a possible D match to TRBD1 (6 bases). The CDR3 sequence is 15 residues long. The germline gives CDR1 SEHNR, CDR2 FQNEAQ (reference sequence). The V end was cut by 2 bases, the J end by 4 bases, with 14 bases between. Written as DNA, the CDR3 is TGTGCCAGCAGCTTATTTGGGGGCGGAGGAGAGACCCAGTACTTC. It specifies CASSLFGGGGETQYF.

The gene calls are TRBV7-9 and TRBJ1-1; D might be TRBD1 (6 bases). Germline CDR1 and CDR2: SEHNR and FQNEAQ (reference sequence). The CDR3 contains 16 residues. Trimming stripped 2 bases from V and 0 bases from J, with 13 bases between. The DNA for the CDR3 is TGTGCCAGCAGCTTAACAGGGAAGGGGATGAACACTGAAGCTTTCTTT. Translation: CASSLTGKGMNTEAFF.

The J gene is TRBJ2-3, the V gene TRBV19; TRBD2 matches 15 bases. CDR3 size: 20 residues. V was pared by 4 bases and J by 0 bases, with 11 bases of the junction left unmatched. Germline CDR1 and CDR2: LNHDA and SQIVND (reference sequence). Here the CDR3 reads CASSTWTSGRATTSTDTQYF. Here the CDR3 DNA reads TGTGCCAGTAGTACTTGGACTAGCGGGAGGGCCACTACTAGCACAGATACGCAGTATTTT.

The rearrangement links TRBV9 to TRBJ2-3; D may be TRBD2 (6 bases). V was clipped by 5 bases and J by 1 base, with 14 bases between them. The CDR3 runs to 15 residues. Germline V gives CDR1 SGDLS, CDR2 YYNGEE. The CDR3 nucleotides read TGTGCCAGCAGTGGGTTTGGCGGGGGCACAGATACGCAGTATTTT. It encodes CASSGFGGGTDTQYF.

The rearrangement links TRBV5-4 to TRBJ1-2; 9 nucleotides align to TRBD1. Germline V gives CDR1 SGHNT, CDR2 YYREEE (reference sequence). The CDR3 totals 16 residues. Trimming at V came to 5 bases and at J to 7 bases, leaving 15 bases not matched to a gene. CDR3: CASRSLDRGYQFGYTF. The DNA for the CDR3 is TGTGCCAGCAGGTCCCTAGACAGGGGGTATCAGTTTGGCTACACCTTC.

The chain carries TRBV4-1 and TRBJ2-1; D is undetermined. The CDR3 has 16 amino acids. V was pared by 4 bases and J by 0 bases, with 13 bases between. Germline CDR1 and CDR2: MGHRA and YSYEKL. The CDR3 DNA reads TGCGCCAGCAGCCCGACGCTCTTTAGCTCCTACAATGAGCAGTTCTTC. Encoded protein: CASSPTLFSSYNEQFF.

The chain uses TRBV7-7 and TRBJ2-3; D call uncertain. The germline V gene has CDR1 SSHAT and CDR2 FNYEAQ (reference sequence). Trimming pared 1 base from V and 2 bases from J, leaving 13 bases between. CDR3 length equals 16 residues. CDR3 loop: CASSLGPDSVTDTQYF. The CDR3 nucleotides are TGTGCCAGCAGCTTAGGACCCGACTCGGTCACAGATACGCAGTATTTT.

The chain recombines TRBV4-1 with TRBJ2-7, with TRBD1 matching over 10 bases. The CDR3 covers 16 residues. Losses at the gene ends were 0 bases for V and 3 bases for J; bases not matched to a gene: 5. Germline CDR1 is MGHRA and CDR2 is YSYEKL. The CDR3 region has the DNA TGCGCCAGCAGCCAAGAGGGACAGGGGAGAGACTACGAGCAGTACTTC. Protein: CASSQEGQGRDYEQYF.

The chain has TRBV6-5 and TRBJ1-1; D remains unclear. Germline V gene data show CDR1 as MNHEY and CDR2 as SVGAGI. V lost 2 bases and J 0 bases, leaving 10 bases between the germline ends. CDR3 length equals 15 residues. The CDR3 region is CASSYVIGVNTEAFF. CDR3 DNA: TGTGCCAGCAGTTACGTGATCGGGGTGAACACTGAAGCTTTCTTT.

The chain couples TRBV21-1 to TRBJ1-3. TRBV21-1 is flagged as a pseudogene. The CDR3 consists of 15 residues. In nucleotides, the CDR3 is TGTGCCAGCAGCAAAGGCGGGAACTCTGGAAACACCATATATTTT. As protein: CASSKGGNSGNTIYF.

The rearrangement uses TRBV5-6 and TRBJ1-2, with unresolved D. This CDR3 is 14 amino acids long. V gave up 1 base and J gave up 4 bases, with 11 bases separating them. The germline V gene has CDR1 SGHDT and CDR2 YYEEEE. CDR3: CASSLRAEVYGYTF. The DNA for the CDR3 is TGTGCCAGCAGCTTGAGGGCAGAAGTCTATGGCTACACCTTC.

This chain links TRBV4-1 with TRBJ1-4; 7 bases fit TRBD1. The length of the CDR3 is 15 residues. From germline, CDR1 is MGHRA and CDR2 YSYEKL. V dropped 1 base and J dropped 8; count of bases not matched to a gene: 7. In DNA, the CDR3 is TGCGCCAGCAGCCAAGCAGGGGGATGGCAAGAAAAACTGTTTTTT. Translating it yields CASSQAGGWQEKLFF.

V gene TRBV6-9 combines with J gene TRBJ2-1; possibly TRBD2 for D (6 bases). The V gene's germline CDR1 is MNHGY and CDR2 SVAAGI. The CDR3 is 16 amino acids. V lost 8 bases to trimming and J lost 2 bases, with 19 bases between them. CDR3 in amino acids: CASALYHSGTYNEQFF. DNA of the CDR3: TGTGCCAGCGCCCTTTACCATAGCGGTACCTACAATGAGCAGTTCTTC.

The chain links TRBV7-8 to TRBJ2-7, with 10 bases that match TRBD1. V lost 1 base to trimming and J lost 3 bases; unmatched junction nucleotides: 6. The germline V gene encodes CDR1 SGHVS and CDR2 FQNEAQ. The CDR3 sequence is 16 residues long. In DNA form, the CDR3 reads TGTGCCAGCAGCTTAGTAGCTGGGACAGGGGACTACGAGCAGTACTTC. This translates into CASSLVAGTGDYEQYF.

The genes are TRBV4-2 and TRBJ2-1, with a possible D match to TRBD2 (5 bases). The CDR3 spans 16 residues. From germline, CDR1 is LGHNA and CDR2 YNFKEQ. Trimming took off 0 bases at V and 3 bases at J, with 12 bases between the two ends. CDR3: CASSQDVLGLYNEQFF. The DNA of the CDR3 is TGTGCCAGCAGCCAAGATGTACTAGGCCTCTACAATGAGCAGTTCTTC.

V usage is TRBV10-3 and J usage is TRBJ2-3; TRBD2 is a possible D gene (7 bases). Trimming removed 7 bases from V and 2 bases from J, with 19 bases in between. Germline V gene sequence: CDR1 ENHRY, CDR2 SYGVKD. The CDR3 totals 16 residues. The CDR3: CAITREGGHITDTQYF. The CDR3 DNA sequence: TGTGCCATCACAAGGGAGGGGGGGCATATCACAGATACGCAGTATTTT.

CDR3 sequence reads: CASSLSLGVATYEQYF. The CDR3 DNA is TGTGCCAGCAGTTTGTCCTTAGGGGTAGCGACCTACGAGCAGTACTTC. The chain links TRBV28 to TRBJ2-7, with D possibly called TRBD1 or TRBD2 (5 bases each). CDR1 is MDHEN and CDR2 is SYDVKM in the germline V gene. V was shortened by 3 bases and J by 2 bases, with 17 bases between the two germline ends. This CDR3 contains 16 residues.

The chain recombines TRBV29-1 with TRBJ2-3; TRBD2 matches 11 bases. This CDR3 has 15 amino acids. The junction had 5 bases not matched to a gene; V was cut back by 4 bases and J by 2 bases. CDR1 is SQVTM, CDR2 ANQGSEA, per germline. This CDR3 reads CSVGGLADLTDTQYF. CDR3 DNA: TGCAGCGTTGGGGGACTAGCGGACCTCACAGATACGCAGTATTTT.

The V and J genes are TRBV5-6 and TRBJ1-1, with D unclear. Trimming left V 4 bases short and J 7 bases short, with 11 bases between. Germline V gives CDR1 SGHDT, CDR2 YYEEEE. The CDR3 extends over 12 amino acids. The CDR3 DNA reads as TGTGCCAGCAGCCATACACGAGGTGAAGCTTTCTTT. This translates into CASSHTRGEAFF.

In DNA form, the CDR3 reads TGTGCCAGCAGCCAAGCTGGGGACTACAACACCGGGGAGCTGTTTTTT. It translates to CASSQAGDYNTGELFF. The chain carries TRBV14 and TRBJ2-2; 7 bases fit TRBD2. The CDR3 consists of 16 residues. The V gene's germline CDR1 is SGHDN and CDR2 FVKESK. V gave up 1 base and J gave up 2 bases; unmatched junction bases: 4.

The rearrangement links TRBV5-8 to TRBJ2-7; D ambiguous. Germline V gives CDR1 SGHTS, CDR2 YDEGEE. Trimming left V 4 bases short and J 3 bases short, with 5 bases between. The CDR3 runs 11 residues. The CDR3 loop reads CASSDGYEQYF. The CDR3 bases are TGTGCCAGCAGCGACGGCTACGAGCAGTACTTC. The entire variable domain, with the rest obtained from reference TRBV5-8 and TRBJ2-7, is as follows: EAGVTQSPTHLIKTRGQQATLRCSPISGHTSVYWYQQALGLGLQFLLWYDEGEERNRGNFPPRFSGRQFPNYSSELNVNALELEDSALYLCASSDGYEQYFGPGTRLTVT.